Listed below are T cell receptor beta chains from one sample, sequenced in a study of blood T cell repertoires in COVID-19. TCRdb keeps only in-frame clones here, not all; method: immunoSEQ multiplex PCR. The table lists about 270,000 clones, 82% of them singletons. The sequenced sample consisted of peripheral blood. The receptor source for this set is a woman between 18 and 29 years old with acute or convalescent COVID-19. CDR3s include the opening cysteine and the closing phenylalanine or tryptophan. A D gene is named only where the DNA matches it firmly. Some rows have no size entry. The others give once, few or many, or a class for an expanded clone.

j_gene: TRBJ1-5
abundance: -
d_gene: -
v_gene: TRBV28
CDR3nt: TGTGCCAGCAGTTTATCGGGACAAAGGCAGCCCCAGCATTTT
CDR3aa: CASSLSGQRQPQHF

j_gene: TRBJ2-2
abundance: -
d_gene: TRBD1
v_gene: TRBV30
CDR3nt: TGTGCCTGGGGGACAGGGGGGACCGGGGAGCTGTTTTTT
CDR3aa: CAWGTGGTGELFF

j_gene: TRBJ2-7
abundance: -
d_gene: TRBD1
v_gene: TRBV5-6
CDR3nt: TGTGCCAGCAGCCCTCTCACGGGACAGATCTCCTACGAGCAGTACTTC
CDR3aa: CASSPLTGQISYEQYF

j_gene: TRBJ2-7
abundance: -
d_gene: -
v_gene: TRBV29-1
CDR3nt: TGCAGCGTTGAAGATGAAGGGGGCTACGAGCAGTACTTC
CDR3aa: CSVEDEGGYEQYF

j_gene: TRBJ2-7
abundance: -
d_gene: TRBD2
v_gene: TRBV7-2
CDR3nt: TGTGCCAGCAGCTTAGGCGCTAGCGGGAGCACCTACGAGCAGTACTTC
CDR3aa: CASSLGASGSTYEQYF

j_gene: TRBJ2-7
abundance: -
d_gene: TRBD2
v_gene: TRBV10-3
CDR3nt: TGTGCCATCAGCGCACTGACTAGCGGGGCCTACGAGCAGTACTTC
CDR3aa: CAISALTSGAYEQYF

j_gene: TRBJ2-1
abundance: -
d_gene: TRBD1
v_gene: TRBV7-9
CDR3nt: TGTGCCAGCAGCCCTCCTCTCCGGGACAGGGGGCTAAATGAGCAGTTCTTC
CDR3aa: CASSPPLRDRGLNEQFF

j_gene: TRBJ2-7
abundance: -
d_gene: TRBD2
v_gene: TRBV3-1/TRBV3-2
CDR3nt: TGTGCCAGCAGCCACTTTAGCGGGAGCTCCTACGAGCAGTACTTC
CDR3aa: CASSHFSGSSYEQYF

j_gene: TRBJ2-1
abundance: -
d_gene: -
v_gene: TRBV15
CDR3nt: TGTGCCACCAGCAGAGATTTTTCCTCCAATGAGCAGTTCTTC
CDR3aa: CATSRDFSSNEQFF

j_gene: TRBJ2-7
abundance: -
d_gene: -
v_gene: TRBV15
CDR3nt: TGTGCCACCAGCAGCCAGGGGCAGGGGCCATCCTACGAGCAGTACTTC
CDR3aa: CATSSQGQGPSYEQYF

j_gene: TRBJ2-7
abundance: once
d_gene: -
v_gene: TRBV7-2
CDR3nt: TGTGCCAGCAGCTCTCTGGGACTTGACTCCTACGAGCAGTACTTC
CDR3aa: CASSSLGLDSYEQYF

j_gene: TRBJ2-3
abundance: -
d_gene: TRBD2
v_gene: TRBV27
CDR3nt: TGTGCCAGCAGTTTATTACTAGCGGGGAGCACAGATACGCAGTATTTT
CDR3aa: CASSLLLAGSTDTQYF

j_gene: TRBJ1-4
abundance: -
d_gene: TRBD1
v_gene: TRBV27
CDR3nt: TGTGCCAGCAGTCCCCCGGGACAGGAAAATGAAAAACTGTTTTTT
CDR3aa: CASSPPGQENEKLFF

j_gene: TRBJ2-1
abundance: -
d_gene: -
v_gene: TRBV10-1
CDR3nt: TGCGCCAGCAGTGGATCATTCCTAGGTGAGCAGTTCTTC
CDR3aa: CASSGSFLGEQFF

j_gene: TRBJ2-1
abundance: -
d_gene: TRBD2
v_gene: TRBV4-3
CDR3nt: TGCGCCAGCAGCCACGATATGGGACTAGCGTTCTACAATGAGCAGTTCTTC
CDR3aa: CASSHDMGLAFYNEQFF

j_gene: TRBJ2-1
abundance: -
d_gene: TRBD2
v_gene: TRBV27
CDR3nt: TGTGCCAGCAGTTTATCTAGCGGGAGTTTCTATGAGCAGTTCTTC
CDR3aa: CASSLSSGSFYEQFF